Listed below are T cell receptor beta chains from one sample, sequenced in a study of neoadjuvant nivolumab and ipilimumab in lung cancer. Generated by immunoSEQ multiplex PCR, the TCRdb table keeps only in-frame clones and is missing some. In the table there are 25,000 to 35,000 clones, roughly 90% of which are singletons. The starting material was peripheral blood, obtained after neoadjuvant nivolumab, alone or with ipilimumab, at or shortly before surgery. The receptors here all came from an adult with non-small cell lung cancer. CDR3s include the opening cysteine and the closing phenylalanine or tryptophan. Each record gives: D gene, J gene, clone size, V gene, CDR3 protein, CDR3 DNA. The D gene is left open where the match is weak. Clone sizes are given selectively: once, few, many, or a class where the clone is expanded.

TRBD1,TRBJ2-5,.,TRBV10-3,CAIRDRGGETQYF,TGTGCCATCAGGGACAGGGGGGGAGAGACCCAGTACTTC
.,TRBJ2-5,.,TRBV5-1,CASSLGSQGGRETQYF,TGCGCCAGCAGCTTGGGGTCGCAAGGGGGACGAGAGACCCAGTACTTC
TRBD2,TRBJ2-1,.,TRBV5-1,CASSTSLTYNEQFF,TGCGCCAGTTCGACTAGCCTAACCTACAATGAGCAGTTCTTC
.,TRBJ1-1,.,TRBV15,CATSSTLNTEAFF,TGTGCCACCAGCAGTACTTTGAACACTGAAGCTTTCTTT
.,TRBJ2-2,few,TRBV2,CASSITTGELFF,TGTGCCAGCAGTATCACCACCGGGGAGCTGTTTTTT
.,TRBJ2-3,.,TRBV5-1,CASSRTGFGDTQYF,TGCGCCAGCAGCCGAACAGGCTTCGGGGATACGCAGTATTTT
.,TRBJ2-3,.,TRBV6-5,CASSPYTDTQYF,TGTGCCAGCAGTCCTTACACAGATACGCAGTATTTT
TRBD2,TRBJ2-1,.,TRBV5-1,CASSRRGESEQFF,TGCGCCAGCAGCCGGCGGGGGGAGAGTGAGCAGTTCTTC
.,TRBJ2-7,.,TRBV5-1,CASSSTGTPNEQYF,TGCGCCAGCAGCTCTACCGGGACCCCGAACGAGCAGTACTTC
TRBD1,TRBJ1-5,.,TRBV6-1,CASSAGTDNQPQHF,TGTGCCAGCAGTGCCGGGACAGACAATCAGCCCCAGCATTTT
.,TRBJ2-7,once,TRBV9,CASSVAPTDYEQYF,TGTGCCAGCAGCGTAGCCCCTACTGATTACGAGCAGTACTTC
.,TRBJ2-1,.,TRBV7-6,CASSLWGQGQFF,TGTGCCAGCAGCTTATGGGGCCAGGGGCAGTTCTTC
.,TRBJ1-2,.,TRBV2,CASSEWNYGYTF,TGTGCCAGCAGTGAGTGGAACTATGGCTACACCTTC
TRBD2,TRBJ2-1,once,TRBV5-1,CASSSGLAGPEQFF,TGCGCCAGCAGCTCGGGACTAGCGGGTCCGGAGCAGTTCTTC
.,TRBJ2-1,few,TRBV18,CASSPGTRGTYNEQFF,TGTGCCAGCTCGCCCGGGACAAGGGGAACCTACAATGAGCAGTTCTTC
.,TRBJ2-7,.,TRBV5-6,CASSFRELYYEQYF,TGTGCCAGCAGCTTTAGAGAGTTATACTACGAGCAGTACTTC
TRBD2,TRBJ2-1,.,TRBV11-1,CASSFLAEYNEQFF,TGTGCCAGCAGCTTCCTAGCGGAGTACAATGAGCAGTTCTTC
.,TRBJ1-1,.,TRBV7-9,CASSPRTRGRTEAFF,TGTGCCAGCAGCCCCCGGACCCGAGGCCGGACTGAAGCTTTCTTT
.,TRBJ1-1,.,TRBV7-9,CASSLAGDWGTEAFF,TGTGCCAGCAGCTTAGCCGGGGACTGGGGCACTGAAGCTTTCTTT
.,TRBJ1-5,.,TRBV4-1,CASSQTRDLLNQPQHF,TGCGCCAGCAGTCAGACCCGGGACCTACTGAATCAGCCCCAGCATTTT
TRBD1,TRBJ2-3,.,TRBV6-6,CASSRDRVYTDTQYF,TGTGCCAGCAGCCGGGACAGGGTGTACACAGATACGCAGTATTTT
.,TRBJ1-3,.,TRBV5-1,CASSPAGVGNTIYF,TGCGCCAGCAGCCCCGCAGGGGTAGGAAACACCATATATTTT
TRBD1,TRBJ2-2,.,TRBV7-8,CASRDPGGWRAKNTGELFF,TGTGCCAGCCGGGATCCAGGGGGATGGCGGGCGAAGAACACCGGGGAGCTGTTTTTT
TRBD1,TRBJ2-2,.,TRBV5-5,CASTEGAWTGELFF,TGTGCCAGCACCGAGGGGGCATGGACCGGGGAGCTGTTTTTT
.,TRBJ2-1,once,TRBV4-1,CASSQDLATYSYNEQFF,TGCGCCAGCAGCCAAGATCTTGCCACATACTCCTACAATGAGCAGTTCTTC
TRBD1,TRBJ1-1,.,TRBV6-5,CASRLTGGTEAFF,TGTGCCAGCAGATTGACAGGGGGCACTGAAGCTTTCTTT
.,TRBJ2-7,.,TRBV5-1,CASSLDEGRAYEQYF,TGCGCCAGCAGCTTGGATGAAGGCAGGGCATACGAGCAGTACTTC
TRBD1,TRBJ1-3,.,TRBV5-8,CASSLETGVGNTIYF,TGTGCCAGCAGCTTGGAAACAGGGGTAGGAAACACCATATATTTT
TRBD1,TRBJ2-3,.,TRBV11-1,CASRLGQGKGDTQYF,TGTGCCAGCAGGCTAGGACAGGGGAAGGGAGATACGCAGTATTTT
.,TRBJ2-7,.,TRBV5-5,CASSFPGNYEQYF,TGTGCCAGCAGCTTTCCCGGGAATTACGAGCAGTACTTC
TRBD1,TRBJ2-3,once,TRBV5-1,CASSLRGQGSSDTQYF,TGCGCCAGCAGCTTGAGAGGACAGGGATCATCAGATACGCAGTATTTT